This T cell receptor beta chain originates from a study of T cells in Graves' hyperthyroidism and ophthalmopathy. Those patients with uncontrolled infection, other autoimmune disease, pregnancy or lactation were excluded. Diagnosing involved the use of clinical symptoms, serum thyroxine and TRAb, thyroid ultrasound and orbital computed tomography. The PBMCs were taken from about 10 ml of fresh peripheral blood. This clonotype occurred many times. The V end was cut by 5 bases, the J end by 5 bases, with 21 bases between. Germline loops: CDR1 MNHEY, CDR2 SVGEGT. The CDR3 consists of 16 residues. The investigators amplified TCR beta CDR3 regions from RNA transcripts. The HTBI set primed first-round TCR CDR3 RT-PCR. TCRdb passed the multiplex PCR reads through MiXCR, listing each CDR3 protein once. The table shows 600,000 to 900,000 distinct CDR3 sequences, with around 17% occurring only once.

The receptor's source is a young man with Graves' hyperthyroidism. The chain carries TRBV6-2 or TRBV6-3 and TRBJ2-5; no clear D. Material: blood. CDR3 in amino acids: CASSPYRVAEGETQYF. The DNA of the CDR3 is TGTGCCAGCAGTCCCTATCGAGTAGCAGAAGGGGAGACCCAGTACTTC.